The text below deals with one T cell receptor (beta chain). V shed 6 bases and J shed 7 bases, with 16 bases lying between them. Germline V gives CDR1 SQVTM, CDR2 ANQGSEA. The CDR3 totals 13 residues. This sample is drawn from a study of blood T cell repertoires in COVID-19. Across the whole study: Sources were T cells, B-cell-depleted T cells, or PBMCs; the material itself was cDNA or gDNA.

As handled by the study authors: Amplified reference gene primers provided the basis for estimating nucleated cell counts. TCRdb's copy holds only in-frame clones and misses some; the assay was immunoSEQ multiplex PCR. That table furnishes V, J and clone size, whereas the DNA furnished D and trimming. The sample lists about 54,000 clones; 75% to 95% were seen once. The source is a woman between 40 and 50 years old with active COVID-19. The chain has TRBV29-1 and TRBJ1-5, with unresolved D. Sequencing was done on a sample of peripheral blood. In DNA, the CDR3 is TGCAGCGTCGGAGATGGCTTTAAGCAGCCCCAGCATTTT. It is translated as CSVGDGFKQPQHF. The entire variable domain, with the rest obtained from reference TRBV29-1 and TRBJ1-5, is as follows: SAVISQKPSRDICQRGTSLTIQCQVDSQVTMMFWYRQQPGQSLTLIATANQGSEATYESGFVIDKFPISRPNLTFSTLTVSNMSPEDSSIYLCSVGDGFKQPQHFGDGTRLSIL.